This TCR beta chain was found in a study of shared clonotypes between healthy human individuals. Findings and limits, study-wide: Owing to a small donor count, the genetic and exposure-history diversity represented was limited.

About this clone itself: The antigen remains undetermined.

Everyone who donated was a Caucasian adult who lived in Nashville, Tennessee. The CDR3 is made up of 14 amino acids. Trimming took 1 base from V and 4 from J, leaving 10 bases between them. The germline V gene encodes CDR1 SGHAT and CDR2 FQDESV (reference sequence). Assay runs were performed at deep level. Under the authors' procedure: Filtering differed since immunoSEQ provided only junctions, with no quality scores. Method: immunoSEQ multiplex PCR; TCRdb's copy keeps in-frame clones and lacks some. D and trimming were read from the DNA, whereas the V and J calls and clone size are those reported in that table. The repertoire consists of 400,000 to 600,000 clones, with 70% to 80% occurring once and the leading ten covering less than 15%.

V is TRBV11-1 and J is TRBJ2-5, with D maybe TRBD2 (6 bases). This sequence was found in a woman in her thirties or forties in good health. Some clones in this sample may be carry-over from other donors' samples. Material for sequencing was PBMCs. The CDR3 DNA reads TGTGCCAGCAGCTTAGGGCAGGAGGGAGAGACCCAGTACTTC. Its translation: CASSLGQEGETQYF.